A single sample is the source of the 17 T cell receptor beta chains below, sequenced in a study of neurological immune-mediated disorders (dated by TCRdb to about 2019). Libraries were built with 5' RACE. Sequencer: Illumina HiSeq 2500. Using fastp at Q25 and MiXCR, TCRdb reprocessed the public reads and kept productive beta chains. Each CDR3 protein gets just one entry, which takes the most common genes and DNA from the rows behind it. Counted in this sample were approximately 43,000 distinct CDR3 sequences; approximately 2.4% of them appeared once. The ten largest clones add up to around 12% of the sample. The sample taken for sequencing was PBMCs. These receptors all stem from a man aged 25 to 45 with multiple sclerosis.

For this clonotype: Possible read error: a much larger clone is one base away. The CDR3 end shows no conserved phenylalanine or tryptophan, and so a read error is likely. The chain is built from TRBV25-1 and TRBJ2-3; 8 bases line up with TRBD2. The CDR3 length is 16 residues. Germline-derived CDR1 and CDR2 are MGHDK and SYGVNS. Losses at the gene ends were 2 bases for V and 7 bases for J; bases not matched to a gene: 11. Here the CDR3 reads CASSEIRVAGLNTQYI. The CDR3 region has the DNA TGTGCCAGCAGTGAAATTCGGGTAGCGGGACTAAATACGCAGTATATT.

This clonotype appeared many times. CDR3 DNA sequence: TGCAGTGCTGGCAAACAGGGAGTTGAGCAGTACTTC. It specifies CSAGKQGVEQYF. The chain employs TRBV20-1 and TRBJ2-7, with D possibly being TRBD1 (6 bases). V was shortened by 5 bases and J by 7 bases, with 15 bases between the two germline ends. The CDR3 has 12 residues. Germline V gene data show CDR1 as DFQATT and CDR2 as SNEGSKA (reference sequence).

This clonotype was seen ten or more times. The chain recombines TRBV20-1 with TRBJ2-3; D not certain. Trimming removed 3 bases from V and 5 bases from J, with 6 bases in between. From germline, CDR1 is DFQATT and CDR2 SNEGSKA (reference sequence). This CDR3 region has 11 residues. The CDR3 bases are TGCAGTGCTAGGTGGGGAGATACGCAGTATTTT. This encodes CSARWGDTQYF.

This clonotype showed up many times. CDR3 DNA sequence: TGTGCCAGCAGCGAGGGGACGGGAAGGAACAATGAGCAGTTCTTC. Translated: CASSEGTGRNNEQFF. V is TRBV9 and J is TRBJ2-1, with D perhaps given as TRBD1 or TRBD2 (5 bases each). The CDR3 sequence is 15 residues long. V shed 3 bases and J shed 5 bases, with 15 bases lying between them. From germline, CDR1 is SGDLS and CDR2 YYNGEE.

Ten or more counts support this clonotype. This sequence joins TRBV20-1 and TRBJ1-1, with TRBD1 matching over 8 bases. CDR1 and CDR2 from the germline V gene are DFQATT and SNEGSKA (reference sequence). V shed 3 bases and J 0 bases; nucleotides not matched to a gene: 3. CDR3 size: 14 residues. This chain's CDR3 is CSASSGGVNTEAFF. CDR3 nucleotide sequence: TGCAGTGCTAGTTCAGGGGGCGTGAACACTGAAGCTTTCTTT.

V and J are TRBV7-2 and TRBJ2-7; the D gene is possibly TRBD2 (6 bases). Looked up from germline, CDR1 is SGHTA and CDR2 is FQGNSA. Trimming stripped 2 bases from V and 2 bases from J, with 10 bases between. The CDR3 runs 14 residues. The CDR3 region is CASSLIAATYEQYF. The CDR3 DNA is TGTGCCAGCAGCTTAATAGCGGCGACCTACGAGCAGTACTTC.

This rearrangement joins TRBV12-3 or TRBV12-4 to TRBJ1-4, with TRBD1 as a possible D gene (5 bases). CDR3 size: 16 residues. V was clipped by 5 bases and J by 4 bases, with 17 bases between them. The CDR3 nucleotides read TGTGCCAGCAGTCACAACCCCCCGACAGTTAATGAAAAACTGTTTTTT. Translated, it gives CASSHNPPTVNEKLFF.

This clonotype was seen at least ten times. The chain recombines TRBV28 with TRBJ2-4; 11 bases agree with TRBD2. The germline gives CDR1 MDHEN, CDR2 SYDVKM. This CDR3 has 18 residues. The V and J ends lost 4 bases and 0 bases, in that order; junction bases with no gene match: 8. CDR3 in amino acids: CASSSGTSGILAKNIQYF. CDR3 DNA sequence: TGTGCCAGCAGTTCGGGGACTAGCGGAATCCTAGCCAAAAACATTCAGTACTTC. The whole variable domain, remainder taken from reference TRBV28 and TRBJ2-4, is DVKVTQSSRYLVKRTGEKVFLECVQDMDHENMFWYRQDPGLGLRLIYFSYDVKMKEKGDIPEGYSVSREKKERFSLILESASTNQTSMYLCASSSGTSGILAKNIQYFGAGTRLSVL.

This clonotype occurred many times. The gene calls are TRBV20-1 and TRBJ2-5; 7 bases agree with TRBD2. Germline CDR1 reads DFQATT; CDR2 reads SNEGSKA (reference sequence). Trimming at V came to 4 bases and at J to 5 bases, leaving 4 bases not matched to a gene. This CDR3 region has 12 residues. CDR3 residues: CSAKTSPETQYF. The CDR3 DNA follows: TGCAGTGCTAAGACTAGCCCGGAGACCCAGTACTTC.

This clonotype has a count of ten or more. V and J are TRBV20-1 and TRBJ2-3, with D perhaps matching TRBD2 (5 bases). The germline V gene encodes CDR1 DFQATT and CDR2 SNEGSKA (reference sequence). This CDR3 spans 13 amino acids. V lost 5 bases, J lost 2 bases, and 11 bases lay in between. The CDR3 is CSAHGENTDTQYF. In DNA form, the CDR3 reads TGCAGTGCTCACGGGGAGAACACAGATACGCAGTATTTT.

This clonotype came up many times. This chain uses TRBV20-1 with TRBJ1-1; 7 bases match TRBD1. CDR1 and CDR2 from the germline V gene are DFQATT and SNEGSKA (reference sequence). The CDR3 covers 11 residues. This chain's CDR3 is CSHRGNTEAFF. The CDR3 bases are TGCAGCCACAGGGGGAACACTGAAGCTTTCTTT.

In this sample, this clonotype turned up many times. The V and J genes are TRBV5-5 and TRBJ1-1; possibly TRBD1 for D (5 bases). The CDR3 loop spans 14 amino acids. Trimming removed 3 bases at V and 0 bases at J, with 9 bases between. Germline V lookup: CDR1 SGHKS, CDR2 YYEKEE (reference sequence). The CDR3 region has the DNA TGTGCCAGCAGCTCAGGGATCATGAACACTGAAGCTTTCTTT. It encodes CASSSGIMNTEAFF.

There are many counts of this clonotype. The chain couples TRBV20-1 to TRBJ1-2; D gene uncertain. The V gene's germline CDR1 is DFQATT and CDR2 SNEGSKA (reference sequence). V gave up 3 bases and J gave up 4 bases, with 9 bases separating them. CDR3 length equals 12 residues. The CDR3 coding sequence is TGCAGTGCTAGGGCCCAGATCTATGGCTACACCTTC. Its translation: CSARAQIYGYTF.

This clonotype was seen repeatedly, ten times or more. The chain has TRBV5-1 and TRBJ2-3; D not certain. Germline lookup yields CDR1 SGHRS and CDR2 YFSETQ. There are 14 residues in the CDR3. V was pared by 0 bases and J by 3 bases, with 8 bases between. The CDR3 protein is CASSLGSATDTQYF. The DNA of the CDR3 is TGCGCCAGCAGCTTGGGTTCAGCAACAGATACGCAGTATTTT.

The sample holds many counts of this clonotype. The rearrangement links TRBV15 to TRBJ2-7; D is perhaps TRBD1 (5 bases). The CDR3 is 14 amino acids. Germline V gene data show CDR1 as LNHNV and CDR2 as YYDKDF (reference sequence). Between the trimmed V and J ends, which lost 0 bases and 9 bases, there was a span of 15 bases. The CDR3 DNA is TGTGCCACCAGCAGAGATCTAGGGGCTGATGGGCAGTACTTC. It is translated as CATSRDLGADGQYF.

In its sample, this clonotype was seen many times. V is TRBV20-1 and J is TRBJ2-7; D not resolved. The V gene's germline CDR1 is DFQATT and CDR2 SNEGSKA (reference sequence). This CDR3 spans 11 amino acids. Trimming pared 3 bases from V and 3 bases from J, leaving 6 bases between. DNA of the CDR3: TGCAGTGCTAGGAACGACTACGAGCAGTACTTC. Protein product: CSARNDYEQYF.

This clonotype was detected many times. V gene TRBV7-6 combines with J gene TRBJ2-2; 8 nucleotides match TRBD2. The V gene's germline CDR1 is SGHVS and CDR2 FNYEAQ. The V gene end was trimmed by 2 bases and the J gene end by 3 bases; junction bases not matched to a gene: 14. The CDR3 consists of 19 residues. The CDR3 loop reads CASSLNVLSGGPDTGELFF. In DNA, the CDR3 is TGTGCCAGCAGCTTAAACGTCCTGTCGGGAGGGCCGGACACCGGGGAGCTGTTTTTT.